This T cell receptor (beta chain) was profiled in a study of CD8+ T cells in alopecia areata. Regarding the study as a whole: Affected scalp, especially in alopecia totalis/universalis, had a higher clonality than normal scalp did. The study also sequences resident alphabeta T cells of normal skin in scalp samples.

Treatment reported: oral pan-JAK inhibitor, 5-10 mg twice daily. Patients with alopecia areata provided lesional scalp punch biopsies as well as peripheral blood. In the case of this clone: No antigen is known for it.

RNA extraction and reverse transcription yielded cDNA as sequencing template. Here immunoSEQ multiplex PCR was the method, and the copy in TCRdb shows in-frame clones only, minus some. The table lists over 150,000 clones, approximately 53% of them singletons. Germline CDR1 and CDR2: SNHLY and FYNNEI. The CDR3 is 12 residues long. Trimming at V came to 11 bases and at J to 2 bases, leaving 4 bases not matched to a gene. This clonotype was sampled from a human donor with alopecia areata. The chain joins TRBV2 to TRBJ2-7; TRBD1 matches at 9 bases. Sequencing used CD8+ T cells sorted from blood, obtained at week 24, from a patient treated with tofacitinib. The DNA for the CDR3 is TGTGCCTATTGGACAGGGGCCTACGAGCAGTACTTC. This sequence encodes CAYWTGAYEQYF. Full variable domain (outside the CDR3, taken from reference TRBV2 and TRBJ2-7): EPEVTQTPSHQVTQMGQEVILRCVPISNHLYFYWYRQILGQKVEFLVSFYNNEISEKSEIFDDQFSVERPDGSNFTLKIRSTKLEDSAMYFCAYWTGAYEQYFGPGTRLTVT.